Below are 32 T cell receptor beta chains sequenced from a single sample in a study of cytotoxic CD8 clonotypes in ibrutinib-treated CLL. Profiled with immunoSEQ multiplex PCR; TCRdb holds only in-frame clones, not every one. The sample records 150,000 to 200,000 clones, nearly 90% being singletons. This material consisted of PBMCs, taken at disease progression, from a patient treated with ibrutinib. The source is a human donor with chronic lymphocytic leukemia.

The V gene is TRBV5-1, the J gene TRBJ2-1, with 8 positions matching TRBD1. Germline V lookup: CDR1 SGHRS, CDR2 YFSETQ. This CDR3 has 16 residues. V lost 7 bases and J lost 5; bases outside the gene matches: 14. CDR3 nucleotides: TGCGCCAGCCGGTCCCAGGGGGCGGCTCGAAACAATGAGCAGTTCTTC. This translates into CASRSQGAARNNEQFF. The entire variable domain, with the rest obtained from reference TRBV5-1 and TRBJ2-1, is as follows: KAGVTQTPRYLIKTRGQQVTLSCSPISGHRSVSWYQQTPGQGLQFLFEYFSETQRNKGNFPGRFSGRQFSNSRSEMNVSTLELGDSALYLCASRSQGAARNNEQFFGPGTRLTVL.

The chain uses TRBV10-3 and TRBJ2-7; D is ambiguous. Germline loops: CDR1 ENHRY, CDR2 SYGVKD. V was clipped by 1 base and J by 2 bases, with 12 bases between them. The CDR3 loop spans 15 amino acids. The CDR3 here is CAISELERSPYEQYF. The CDR3 DNA reads as TGTGCCATCAGTGAGTTGGAAAGATCCCCCTACGAGCAGTACTTC.

The chain couples TRBV11-2 to TRBJ2-2; D remains unclear. This CDR3 has 13 residues. Germline V gene data show CDR1 as SGHAT and CDR2 as FQNNGV. Trimming left V 4 bases short and J 5 bases short, with 8 bases between. In DNA form, the CDR3 reads TGTGCCAGCAGCTCTCGTGGGACCGGGGAGCTGTTTTTT. It specifies CASSSRGTGELFF.

V and J are TRBV5-6 and TRBJ2-1, with no clear D. This CDR3 has 13 residues. In germline, CDR1 is SGHDT, CDR2 YYEEEE. V lost 0 bases and J 9 bases, leaving 10 bases between the germline ends. This chain's CDR3 is CASSLVSLGEQFF. The CDR3 nucleotides are TGTGCCAGCAGCTTGGTTTCTCTGGGTGAGCAGTTCTTC.

This chain connects TRBV4-2 to TRBJ1-2; 8 nucleotides align to TRBD1. Trimming removed 2 bases from V and 4 bases from J; junction bases left unmatched: 9. Germline values: CDR1 LGHNA, CDR2 YNFKEQ. The CDR3 runs to 16 residues. CDR3 protein: CASSQSGTGMGYGYTF. The CDR3 nucleotides read TGTGCCAGCAGCCAATCCGGGACAGGTATGGGCTATGGCTACACCTTC.

The V and J genes are TRBV7-3 and TRBJ2-1; no clear D. CDR3 length: 15 residues. Per germline, CDR1 SGHTA and CDR2 FQGTGA. The V and J ends lost 5 bases and 2 bases respectively, with 13 bases between them. This CDR3 is CASSPKETTYNEQFF. The CDR3 DNA reads as TGTGCCAGCAGCCCCAAGGAGACCACCTACAATGAGCAGTTCTTC.

This clone was seen just once. The chain employs TRBV11-1 and TRBJ2-3; 7 bases agree with TRBD2. V lost 2 bases, J lost 7 bases, and 12 bases stayed unmatched. This CDR3 has 16 residues. Germline CDR1 reads SGHAT; CDR2 reads FQDESV (reference sequence). The CDR3 sequence is CASSLFAGEPLNTQYF. The CDR3 DNA sequence: TGTGCCAGCAGCTTATTTGCGGGAGAGCCCCTAAATACGCAGTATTTT.

The rearrangement links TRBV7-3 to TRBJ2-2; perhaps TRBD1 as D (6 bases). Germline V gene data show CDR1 as SGHTA and CDR2 as FQGTGA. Trimming cost V 5 bases and J 3 bases, with 13 bases left between them. CDR3 length equals 15 residues. The CDR3 loop is CASSVKQGYTGELFF. The DNA for the CDR3 is TGTGCCAGCAGCGTAAAACAGGGTTACACCGGGGAGCTGTTTTTT.

V usage is TRBV11-2 and J usage is TRBJ2-7; D call uncertain. Looked up from germline, CDR1 is SGHAT and CDR2 is FQNNGV. Trimming left V 0 bases short and J 4 bases short, with 10 bases between. The CDR3 consists of 14 residues. The CDR3 region is CASSLDDNLYEQYF. CDR3 nucleotide sequence: TGTGCCAGCAGCTTAGACGACAACTTATACGAGCAGTACTTC.

The CDR3 sequence: CASSYSASAKTYEQYF. The CDR3 DNA reads as TGTGCCAGCAGTTACTCTGCTAGCGCGAAAACCTACGAGCAGTACTTC. The gene calls are TRBV6-6 and TRBJ2-7; tentatively, D is TRBD2 (6 bases). The V and J ends lost 0 bases and 2 bases respectively, with 14 bases between them. This CDR3 comprises 16 residues. In germline, CDR1 is MNHNY, CDR2 SVGAGI (reference sequence).

The chain employs TRBV11-3 and TRBJ1-2, with D hard to call. This CDR3 is built from 15 residues. Germline V gene lookup returns CDR1 SGHNT and CDR2 YENEEA. V lost 4 bases, J lost 0 bases, and 12 bases lay in between. The chain's CDR3 is CASSSRDIPNYGYTF. As DNA, the CDR3 is TGTGCCAGCAGCTCCCGTGACATTCCTAACTATGGCTACACCTTC.

The V call is TRBV7-2, the J call TRBJ2-5; no firm D call. Trimming took 7 bases from V and 2 from J, leaving 11 bases between them. Germline CDR1 is SGHTA and CDR2 is FQGNSA. The CDR3 has 13 residues. Here the CDR3 reads CASNRMGQETQYF. CDR3 nucleotide sequence: TGTGCCAGCAACCGCATGGGGCAAGAGACCCAGTACTTC. Using reference TRBV7-2 and TRBJ2-5 for the parts outside the CDR3, the full variable domain is GAGVSQSPSNKVTEKGKDVELRCDPISGHTALYWYRQSLGQGLEFLIYFQGNSAPDKSGLPSDRFSAERTGGSVSTLTIQRTQQEDSAVYLCASNRMGQETQYFGPGTRLLVL.

This chain connects TRBV5-5 to TRBJ1-4; no firm D call. V lost 0 bases and J 7 bases, leaving 13 bases between the germline ends. Germline loops: CDR1 SGHKS, CDR2 YYEKEE (reference sequence). CDR3 size: 15 residues. The CDR3 sequence: CASSLGPQEAEKLFF. The CDR3 DNA reads TGTGCCAGCAGCTTGGGACCTCAAGAAGCTGAAAAACTGTTTTTT.

The J gene is TRBJ2-6, the V gene TRBV2; D not resolved. Germline V gene sequence: CDR1 SNHLY, CDR2 FYNNEI. V shed 6 bases and J shed 0 bases, with 6 bases lying between them. CDR3 size: 14 residues. CDR3 sequence: CASSSSSGANVLTF. As DNA, the CDR3 is TGTGCCAGCAGCTCAAGCTCTGGGGCCAACGTCCTGACTTTC.

The chain is built from TRBV18 and TRBJ1-3; a weak D match, TRBD1 (5 bases). This CDR3 has 17 residues. The V gene lost 4 bases and the J gene lost 2 bases, with 18 bases spanning the gap. Germline CDR1 KGHSH, CDR2 LQKENI. The chain's CDR3 is CASSHLPGPKTGNTIYF. Written as DNA, the CDR3 is TGTGCCAGCTCACATCTCCCGGGGCCTAAAACTGGAAACACCATATATTTT.

V usage is TRBV7-9 and J usage is TRBJ2-7; 11 nucleotides line up with TRBD2. This CDR3 comprises 18 residues. Per germline, CDR1 SEHNR and CDR2 FQNEAQ (reference sequence). Trimming cost V 1 base and J 5 bases; bases outside gene matches: 13. The DNA of the CDR3 is TGTGCCAGCAGCTTAGACGTCCGGGTCGGGACTAGCGGTAACGAGCAGTACTTC. Its translation is CASSLDVRVGTSGNEQYF.

Comment on this clone: Other DNA sequences in the sample encode the same CDR3. V usage is TRBV7-3 and J usage is TRBJ2-1, with D perhaps TRBD2 (6 bases). The CDR3 loop spans 12 amino acids. V lost 8 bases, J lost 6 bases, and 11 bases lay in between. The germline V gene encodes CDR1 SGHTA and CDR2 FQGTGA. CDR3 coding DNA: TGTGCCAGCGGTTTAGCGGCCAATGAGCAGTTCTTC. Translating it yields CASGLAANEQFF.

The V gene is TRBV30, the J gene TRBJ2-1; 7 nucleotides agree with TRBD2. V lost 5 bases, J lost 0 bases, and 7 bases stayed unmatched. CDR3 length: 15 amino acids. CDR1 and CDR2 (germline): GTSNPN, SVGIG (reference sequence). CDR3 residues: CAWGRGGSSYNEQFF. The CDR3, as DNA: TGTGCCTGGGGGCGGGGCGGGAGCTCCTACAATGAGCAGTTCTTC. The variable domain in full, with the rest retrieved from reference TRBV30 and TRBJ2-1, is SQTIHQWPATLVQPVGSPLSLECTVEGTSNPNLYWYRQAAGRGLQLLFYSVGIGQISSEVPQNLSASRPQDRQFILSSKKLLLSDSGFYLCAWGRGGSSYNEQFFGPGTRLTVL.

V usage is TRBV19 and J usage is TRBJ2-1; 12 bases are a match to TRBD2. After removal of 6 bases from V and 8 bases from J, the junction contained 5 bases not matched to a gene. CDR3 length equals 14 residues. Germline V gene lookup returns CDR1 LNHDA and CDR2 SQIVND (reference sequence). CDR3 protein: CASRRLAGVDEQFF. In nucleotides, the CDR3 is TGTGCCAGTAGACGACTAGCGGGAGTCGATGAGCAGTTCTTC.

The V call is TRBV5-4, the J call TRBJ2-7, with 13 bases that match TRBD2. V was clipped by 4 bases and J by 3 bases; unmatched bases: 4. The CDR3 spans 15 residues. The germline V gene encodes CDR1 SGHNT and CDR2 YYREEE (reference sequence). CDR3 in DNA: TGTGCCAGCAGCCCGGGACTAGCGGGACTCTACGAGCAGTACTTC. This translates into CASSPGLAGLYEQYF.

V gene TRBV5-6 combines with J gene TRBJ1-2; D might be TRBD1 (6 bases). This CDR3 region has 14 residues. Germline-derived CDR1 and CDR2 are SGHDT and YYEEEE. The V and J ends lost 4 bases and 4 bases respectively, with 14 bases between them. Here the CDR3 reads CASSPAWTVYGYTF. The CDR3 region has the DNA TGTGCCAGCAGCCCGGCATGGACAGTCTATGGCTACACCTTC.

This chain connects TRBV7-2 to TRBJ2-7; D is perhaps TRBD2 (5 bases). The length of the CDR3 is 16 residues. V was pared by 6 bases and J by 3 bases, with 21 bases between. Per germline, CDR1 SGHTA and CDR2 FQGNSA. In DNA, the CDR3 is TGTGCCAGCAGTATAAACGGAGGCACCACGAACTACGAGCAGTACTTC. Translated, it gives CASSINGGTTNYEQYF. The full variable domain, rest sourced from reference TRBV7-2 and TRBJ2-7, is GAGVSQSPSNKVTEKGKDVELRCDPISGHTALYWYRQSLGQGLEFLIYFQGNSAPDKSGLPSDRFSAERTGGSVSTLTIQRTQQEDSAVYLCASSINGGTTNYEQYFGPGTRLTVT.

This clone has only a few counts. This chain connects TRBV2 to TRBJ2-2; a possible D gene is TRBD1 (5 bases). The CDR3 length is 16 residues. With 6 bases removed from V and 0 bases from J, the gap between germline ends came to 14 bases. Germline V CDR1 and CDR2: SNHLY, FYNNEI. In DNA, the CDR3 is TGTGCCAGCAGCCGTGGGGCCTCCTCGAACACCGGGGAGCTGTTTTTT. Its translation is CASSRGASSNTGELFF.

The chain has TRBV7-3 and TRBJ2-1; possibly TRBD2 for D (5 bases). V dropped 3 bases and J dropped 14 bases, with 17 bases sitting between them. Germline lookup yields CDR1 SGHTA and CDR2 FQGTGA. The CDR3 is made up of 13 amino acids. CDR3 DNA sequence: TGTGCCAGCAGCTTTGGTCCAGCGGACTTGAAGTTCTTC. Translation: CASSFGPADLKFF. The whole variable domain, filled in from reference TRBV7-3 and TRBJ2-1, reads GAGVSQTPSNKVTEKGKYVELRCDPISGHTALYWYRQSLGQGPEFLIYFQGTGAADDSGLPNDRFFAVRPEGSVSTLKIQRTERGDSAVYLCASSFGPADLKFFGPGTRLTVL.

This chain connects TRBV7-2 to TRBJ2-5; D might be TRBD1 (6 bases). The CDR3 has 14 residues. CDR1 and CDR2 (germline): SGHTA, FQGNSA. V dropped 1 base and J dropped 2 bases, with 8 bases sitting between them. The CDR3 DNA sequence: TGTGCCAGCAGCTTAGTCAGGGGACAAGAGACCCAGTACTTC. Its protein is CASSLVRGQETQYF. The whole variable domain, filled in from reference TRBV7-2 and TRBJ2-5, reads GAGVSQSPSNKVTEKGKDVELRCDPISGHTALYWYRQSLGQGLEFLIYFQGNSAPDKSGLPSDRFSAERTGGSVSTLTIQRTQQEDSAVYLCASSLVRGQETQYFGPGTRLLVL.

The chain uses TRBV28 and TRBJ2-1, with a possible D match to TRBD2 (5 bases). This CDR3 contains 12 residues. Germline CDR1 reads MDHEN; CDR2 reads SYDVKM. Trimming shortened V by 7 bases and J by 6 bases, and 10 bases separated the two germline ends. The CDR3, as DNA: TGTGCCAGCAAAGGGAGCGCCAATGAGCAGTTCTTC. Amino acid sequence: CASKGSANEQFF.

This clone turned up a few times. The chain employs TRBV27 and TRBJ2-1, with D possibly being TRBD2 (6 bases). With 3 bases removed from V and 10 bases from J, the gap between germline ends came to 13 bases. The CDR3 loop spans 13 amino acids. Germline V gene lookup returns CDR1 MNHEY and CDR2 SMNVEV (reference sequence). The CDR3 here is CASSFGTEMEQFF. CDR3 DNA: TGTGCCAGCAGTTTTGGGACTGAGATGGAGCAGTTCTTC.

This sequence joins TRBV9 and TRBJ1-1; D not resolved. The CDR3 runs to 15 residues. V gave up 0 bases and J gave up 0 bases, with 9 bases separating them. Germline V gene sequence: CDR1 SGDLS, CDR2 YYNGEE. The CDR3 loop reads CASSVGKRMNTEAFF. DNA of the CDR3: TGTGCCAGCAGCGTAGGTAAGCGGATGAACACTGAAGCTTTCTTT.

The CDR3 is CASSIGGPQPQHF. DNA of the CDR3: TGTGCCAGTAGTATTGGGGGGCCTCAGCCCCAGCATTTT. The chain carries TRBV19 and TRBJ1-5; TRBD1 might be the D (6 bases). The germline V gene encodes CDR1 LNHDA and CDR2 SQIVND (reference sequence). This CDR3 spans 13 amino acids. Between the trimmed V and J ends, which lost 3 bases and 6 bases, there was a span of 9 bases.

The J gene is TRBJ2-7, the V gene TRBV28; unclear D gene. The CDR3 has 10 amino acids. The V gene lost 7 bases and the J gene lost 7 bases, with 8 bases spanning the gap. Germline values: CDR1 MDHEN, CDR2 SYDVKM. CDR3 DNA: TGTGCCAGCATGTCGGTGGAGCAGTACTTC. The encoded protein is CASMSVEQYF.

The chain recombines TRBV6-5 with TRBJ2-3; 10 nucleotides match TRBD1. Germline trimming cut 7 bases from V and 2 bases from J; bases unmatched to any gene: 6. This CDR3 region has 15 residues. Germline V lookup: CDR1 MNHEY, CDR2 SVGAGI. CDR3 protein: CASTRQGASTDTQYF. CDR3 sequence (DNA): TGTGCCAGCACCAGACAGGGGGCCTCCACAGATACGCAGTATTTT.

This clone was seen more than once but under ten times. This chain connects TRBV7-8 to TRBJ2-1; D uncertain. Trimming left V 4 bases short and J 4 bases short, with 8 bases between. This CDR3 comprises 13 residues. The germline V gene encodes CDR1 SGHVS and CDR2 FQNEAQ. The CDR3 loop reads CASSWGFYNEQFF. In DNA form, the CDR3 reads TGTGCCAGCAGCTGGGGATTTTACAATGAGCAGTTCTTC.